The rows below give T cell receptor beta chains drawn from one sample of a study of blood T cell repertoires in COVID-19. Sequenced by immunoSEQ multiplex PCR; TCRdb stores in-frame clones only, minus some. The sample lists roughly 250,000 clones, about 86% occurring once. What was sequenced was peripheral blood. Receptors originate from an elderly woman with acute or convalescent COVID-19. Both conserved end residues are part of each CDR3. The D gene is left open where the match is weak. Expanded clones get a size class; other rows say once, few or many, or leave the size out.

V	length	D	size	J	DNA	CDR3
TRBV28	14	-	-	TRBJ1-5	TGTGCCAGCGGAGGTTTGATGAGCAATCAGCCCCAGCATTTT	CASGGLMSNQPQHF
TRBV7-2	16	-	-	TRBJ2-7	TGTGCCAGCAGCTTAGCTGGGGGCGCAGGTTCCTACGAGCAGTACTTC	CASSLAGGAGSYEQYF
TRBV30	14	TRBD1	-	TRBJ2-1	TGTGCCTGGAGGCCGGGACAGGGTTTCGATGAGCAGTTCTTC	CAWRPGQGFDEQFF
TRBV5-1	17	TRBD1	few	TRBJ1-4	TGCGCCAGCAGCTTGGGGGCAGGGGGAGCAACTAATGAAAAACTGTTTTTT	CASSLGAGGATNEKLFF
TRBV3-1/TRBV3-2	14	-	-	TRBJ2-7	TGTGCCAGCAGCCAAGGAGGCAGGGCCTACGAGCAGTACTTC	CASSQGGRAYEQYF
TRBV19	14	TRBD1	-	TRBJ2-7	TGTGCCAGTAGTATAGAGCAGGGGGCAACGGAGCAGTACTTC	CASSIEQGATEQYF
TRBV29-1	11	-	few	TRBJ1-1	TGCAGCGTTGGTCCAAACACTGAAGCTTTCTTT	CSVGPNTEAFF
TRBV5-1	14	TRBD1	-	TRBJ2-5	TGCGCCAGCAGCAAACCACAGGGGCACGAGACCCAGTACTTC	CASSKPQGHETQYF
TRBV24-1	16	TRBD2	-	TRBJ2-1	TGTGCCACCAGTGATTTGACTAGCGGGGGATACAATGAGCAGTTCTTC	CATSDLTSGGYNEQFF
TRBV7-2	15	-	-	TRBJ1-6	TGTGCCAGCAGCTCACGACAGGCGAATAATTCACCCCTCCACTTT	CASSSRQANNSPLHF
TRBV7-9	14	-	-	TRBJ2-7	TGTGCCAGCAGGGGGGGGACAGGCACCTACGAGCAGTACTTC	CASRGGTGTYEQYF
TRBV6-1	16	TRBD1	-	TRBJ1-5	TGTGCCAGCAGTGGTCGTCCGGGACAGTGGAATCAGCCCCAGCATTTT	CASSGRPGQWNQPQHF
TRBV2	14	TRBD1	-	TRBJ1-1	TGTGCCAGCAGTATGACAGGGGGAGAAACTGAAGCTTTCTTT	CASSMTGGETEAFF
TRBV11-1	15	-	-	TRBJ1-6	TGTGCCAGCAGCCAACGTGCGTCATCGGATTCACCCCTCCACTTT	CASSQRASSDSPLHF
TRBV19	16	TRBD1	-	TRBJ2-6	TGTGCCAGTAGTACGACAGGGGGCTCTGGGGCCAACGTCCTGACTTTC	CASSTTGGSGANVLTF
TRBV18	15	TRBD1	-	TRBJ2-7	TGTGCCAGCTCACCACCAACAGGGGAAGGATACGAGCAGTACTTC	CASSPPTGEGYEQYF
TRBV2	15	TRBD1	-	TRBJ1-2	TGTGCCAGCAGTGCCAGAGGACAGGGATACTATGGCTACACCTTC	CASSARGQGYYGYTF
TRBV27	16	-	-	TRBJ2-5	TGTGCCAGCAGCCGGCACCTACAGGAGCCCCAAGAGACCCAGTACTTC	CASSRHLQEPQETQYF
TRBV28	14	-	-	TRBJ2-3	TGTGCCAGCAGAGGGGTAGTCCGGGCGGATACGCAGTATTTT	CASRGVVRADTQYF
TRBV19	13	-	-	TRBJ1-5	TGTGCCAGTAACCCCGGAGGCAATCAGCCCCAGCATTTT	CASNPGGNQPQHF
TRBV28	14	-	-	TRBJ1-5	TGTGCCAGCAATTCGGACACCCGCAATCAGCCCCAGCATTTT	CASNSDTRNQPQHF
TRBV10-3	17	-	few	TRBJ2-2	TGTGCCATCAGCTCCGCGGGCGGGGGCCCTAACACCGGGGAGCTGTTTTTT	CAISSAGGGPNTGELFF
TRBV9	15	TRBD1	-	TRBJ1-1	TGTGCCAGCAGCGTAGGCTCAGGGGGCGTCACTGAAGCTTTCTTT	CASSVGSGGVTEAFF
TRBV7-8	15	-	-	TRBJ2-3	TGTGCCAGCAGCTTAGGGGGGCAGGGAGCAGATACGCAGTATTTT	CASSLGGQGADTQYF
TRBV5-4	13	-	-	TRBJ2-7	TGTGCCAGCACCCAACCCGGGATCCTGATAGAAATCTTC	CASTQPGILIEIF
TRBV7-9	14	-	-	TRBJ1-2	TGTGCCAGCAGCGCGAGGGGGTCAGGCTATGGCTACACCTTC	CASSARGSGYGYTF
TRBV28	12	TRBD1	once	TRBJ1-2	TGTGCCAGCAGGGGGACAGGGGGCGGCTACACCTTC	CASRGTGGGYTF
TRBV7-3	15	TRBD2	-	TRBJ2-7	TGTGCCAGCAGCATCCGGAGCGGGGGGGCCTACGAGCAGTACTTC	CASSIRSGGAYEQYF
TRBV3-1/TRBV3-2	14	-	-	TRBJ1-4	TGTGCCAGCAGCCCCACAGGGATTAATGAAAAACTGTTTTTT	CASSPTGINEKLFF
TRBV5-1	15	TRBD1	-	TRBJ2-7	TGCGCCAGCAGCTTGGGACAGGGGTGGCCCTACGAGCAGTACTTC	CASSLGQGWPYEQYF
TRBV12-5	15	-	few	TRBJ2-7	TGTGCTAGTGGACCGGGAACCCCCAGCTCCTACGAGCAGTACTTC	CASGPGTPSSYEQYF
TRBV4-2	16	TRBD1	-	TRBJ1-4	TGTGCCAGCAGCCAAGATCGAATCACAGGGGGCGAAAAACTGTTTTTT	CASSQDRITGGEKLFF
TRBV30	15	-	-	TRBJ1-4	TGTGCCTGGAGTGTCGGGACACCTTTTAATGAAAAACTGTTTTTT	CAWSVGTPFNEKLFF
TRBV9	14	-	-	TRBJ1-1	TGTGCCAGCAGCGTATCCCCTTTGAACACTGAAGCTTTCTTT	CASSVSPLNTEAFF
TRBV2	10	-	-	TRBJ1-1	TGTGCCAGCAGGAAGGGGGAAGCTTTCTTT	CASRKGEAFF
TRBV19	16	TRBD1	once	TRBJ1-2	TGTGCCAGTAGTACTCAGGGGGACAGGCCGGGCTATGGCTACACCTTC	CASSTQGDRPGYGYTF
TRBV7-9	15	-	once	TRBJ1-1	TGTGCCAGCAGCTTAGGGGCAGGGCTGAACACTGAAGCTTTCTTT	CASSLGAGLNTEAFF
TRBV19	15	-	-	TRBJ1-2	TGTGCCAGTAGTATCTGGACAGCCTTCGGCTATGGCTACACCTTC	CASSIWTAFGYGYTF
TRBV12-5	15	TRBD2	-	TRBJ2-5	TGTGCTAGTGGTTTGATCTTAGCGGGGCCAGAGACCCAGTACTTC	CASGLILAGPETQYF
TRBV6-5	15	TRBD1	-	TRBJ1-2	TGTGCCAGCAAGGCGGTACCGGACAGGGAAGATGGCTACACCTTC	CASKAVPDREDGYTF
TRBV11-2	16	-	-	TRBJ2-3	TGTGCCAGCAGGGATGGACGGGGGGCAGGAACAGATACGCAGTATTTT	CASRDGRGAGTDTQYF